This T cell receptor (beta chain) was captured by sequencing in a study of blood T cell repertoires in COVID-19. Turning to the study itself: Collection of acute and convalescent COVID-19 samples took place in the United States, Italy and Spain. From T cells, B-cell-depleted T cells, or PBMCs came the material, which was cDNA or gDNA.

V was clipped by 5 bases and J by 1 base, with 15 bases between them. The CDR3 is made up of 15 amino acids. CDR1 is MDHEN and CDR2 is SYDVKM in the germline V gene. The authors' processing: By means of reference gene primer amplification, nucleated cell counts were estimated. Data came from immunoSEQ multiplex PCR; TCRdb stores just in-frame clones and leaves some out. D and trimming come from the DNA, and the V and J calls and clone size come from that table. The sample shows 120,000 to 150,000 clones, roughly 81% of them seen only once. Material for sequencing was peripheral blood. The chain joins TRBV28 to TRBJ2-7; TRBD1 is a possible D gene (6 bases). The TCR originated in a human donor with acute or convalescent COVID-19. The donor label of this sample is uncertain. CDR3 amino acids: CASSPGQLGSYEQYF. CDR3 in DNA: TGTGCCAGCAGTCCAGGACAGTTGGGATCCTACGAGCAGTACTTC. The full variable domain, with the rest looked up from reference TRBV28 and TRBJ2-7, is DVKVTQSSRYLVKRTGEKVFLECVQDMDHENMFWYRQDPGLGLRLIYFSYDVKMKEKGDIPEGYSVSREKKERFSLILESASTNQTSMYLCASSPGQLGSYEQYFGPGTRLTVT.